These 28 T cell receptor beta chains originate from one sample sequenced in a study of PD-1 blockade in classical Hodgkin lymphoma. Time point noted: cycle 4 day 1 (C4D1), after about 6 weeks of nivolumab. Every one of the patients relapsed after autologous stem cell transplantation (brentuximab vedotin exposure was variable). Purification of CD4+ T cells from thawed PBMCs was performed via magnetic negative selection. Using immunoSEQ multiplex PCR, the repertoire was profiled, and TCRdb retains in-frame clones only, with some absent. The sample yields under 20,000 clones, over 65% seen once. Sequenced here: CD4+ T cells from blood, sampled before the fourth cycle of nivolumab. These receptors came from a human donor with classical Hodgkin lymphoma.

Only a few counts were recorded for this clone. This rearrangement joins TRBV4-3 to TRBJ1-1, with TRBD1 matching over 11 bases. Per the germline V gene, CDR1 is LGHNA and CDR2 is YSLEER. The CDR3 extends over 15 amino acids. Trimming took 4 bases from V and 5 from J; bases not matched to a gene: 6. CDR3 DNA sequence: TGCGCCAGCAGCCCTACCCGGGACAGGGGGACTGAAGCTTTCTTT. Translated, it gives CASSPTRDRGTEAFF.

This clone is medium-sized by share. The chain employs TRBV5-5 and TRBJ1-4; tentative D call: TRBD1 (6 bases). The CDR3 consists of 15 residues. Germline assignment: CDR1 SGHKS and CDR2 YYEKEE (reference sequence). Trimming shortened V by 4 bases and J by 0 bases, and 10 bases separated the two germline ends. Written as DNA, the CDR3 is TGTGCCAGCAGCGCCACAGGGACAACTAATGAAAAACTGTTTTTT. It specifies CASSATGTTNEKLFF. Complete variable domain (other parts from reference TRBV5-5 and TRBJ1-4): DAGVTQSPTHLIKTRGQQVTLRCSPISGHKSVSWYQQVLGQGPQFIFQYYEKEERGRGNFPDRFSARQFPNYSSELNVNALLLGDSALYLCASSATGTTNEKLFFGSGTQLSVL.

The chain is built from TRBV7-2 and TRBJ2-2; 8 positions agree with TRBD1. CDR3 length: 16 residues. The V gene end was trimmed by 1 base and the J gene end by 1 base; junction bases not matched to a gene: 2. Germline CDR1 is SGHTA and CDR2 is FQGNSA. As DNA, the CDR3 is TGTGCCAGCAGCTTAGGAGGGACAGGGAACACCGGGGAGCTGTTTTTT. Protein product: CASSLGGTGNTGELFF. Together with reference TRBV7-2 and TRBJ2-2, the CDR3 gives the full variable domain: GAGVSQSPSNKVTEKGKDVELRCDPISGHTALYWYRQSLGQGLEFLIYFQGNSAPDKSGLPSDRFSAERTGGSVSTLTIQRTQQEDSAVYLCASSLGGTGNTGELFFGEGSRLTVL.

The chain is built from TRBV2 and TRBJ1-1; D not resolved. Trimming shortened V by 11 bases and J by 2 bases, and 18 bases separated the two germline ends. CDR3 length: 14 residues. Germline CDR1 is SNHLY and CDR2 is FYNNEI. CDR3 coding DNA: TGTGCCCTAAAACCCTTCGTCGGCAACACTGAAGCTTTCTTT. Translated: CALKPFVGNTEAFF.

This chain connects TRBV27 to TRBJ1-1, with no clear D. The length of the CDR3 is 14 residues. Per the germline V gene, CDR1 is MNHEY and CDR2 is SMNVEV (reference sequence). V lost 4 bases to trimming and J lost 0 bases, with 9 bases between them. The CDR3 DNA reads TGTGCCAGCAGTTCCCCAGGTATGAACACTGAAGCTTTCTTT. It specifies CASSSPGMNTEAFF.

The chain recombines TRBV6-1 with TRBJ1-5; 7 bases align to TRBD1. This CDR3 comprises 14 residues. Germline CDR1 is MNHNS and CDR2 is SASEGT. V shed 8 bases and J 4 bases; nucleotides not matched to a gene: 8. The CDR3 is CASDRAGGNQPQHF. CDR3 bases: TGTGCCAGCGACAGGGCGGGGGGAAATCAGCCCCAGCATTTT.

This clone was observed a few times. The chain is built from TRBV9 and TRBJ2-5, with TRBD2 matching 7 bases. V trimming: 4 bases; J trimming: 4 bases; junction bases outside the gene matches: 10. The CDR3 contains 15 residues. The germline CDR1 and CDR2 sequences are SGDLS and YYNGEE. The CDR3 DNA reads as TGTGCCAGCAGCTCCAGGGAGGGCCGAGGAGAGACCCAGTACTTC. It encodes CASSSREGRGETQYF.

J is TRBJ1-2 and V is TRBV4-3; tentative D call: TRBD1 (6 bases). The germline V gene encodes CDR1 LGHNA and CDR2 YSLEER. V shed 4 bases and J shed 2 bases, with 14 bases lying between them. This CDR3 contains 15 residues. As DNA, the CDR3 is TGCGCCAGCAGCCCAGGGACAACTGCAAACTATGGCTACACCTTC. This codes for CASSPGTTANYGYTF.

This chain connects TRBV10-3 to TRBJ2-1, with TRBD2 identical over 12 bases. The CDR3 length is 17 residues. Germline CDR1 ENHRY, CDR2 SYGVKD. V shed 5 bases and J 4 bases; nucleotides not matched to a gene: 9. The CDR3 nucleotides are TGTGCCATCAGTCCCACTCGACTAGCGGGAGTTTACAATGAGCAGTTCTTC. Its protein product is CAISPTRLAGVYNEQFF.

The chain uses TRBV7-2 and TRBJ2-5; D is uncertain. From germline, CDR1 is SGHTA and CDR2 FQGNSA. This CDR3 region has 14 residues. V was pared by 2 bases and J by 1 base, with 8 bases between. DNA for the CDR3: TGTGCCAGCAGCTTATTGGGATTCCAAGAGACCCAGTACTTC. It specifies CASSLLGFQETQYF.

This clone appeared a few times. The chain carries TRBV2 and TRBJ1-5; D is perhaps TRBD1 (5 bases). The CDR3 contains 15 residues. Deletions cut 2 bases from V and 2 bases from J, with 10 bases between. Germline V lookup: CDR1 SNHLY, CDR2 FYNNEI. CDR3 DNA: TGTGCCAGCAGTGAAACGGGGGTGGGCAATCAGCCCCAGCATTTT. It codes for CASSETGVGNQPQHF.

The genes are TRBV28 and TRBJ2-4; D gene unclear. Trimming removed 3 bases at V and 3 bases at J, with 12 bases between. Germline V gene data show CDR1 as MDHEN and CDR2 as SYDVKM. CDR3 size: 15 residues. The CDR3 region has the DNA TGTGCCAGCAGTTTCGGAAAGAGTGGCAAAAACATTCAGTACTTC. It encodes CASSFGKSGKNIQYF.

This clone was counted only a few times. This sequence joins TRBV6-6 and TRBJ1-3; TRBD1 matches at 7 bases. The germline CDR1 and CDR2 sequences are MNHNY and SVGAGI (reference sequence). The CDR3 spans 14 residues. V was clipped by 6 bases and J by 4 bases; unmatched bases: 6. The CDR3, as DNA: TGTGCCAGCAGCCTGGGACAGAGAGGAAACACCATATATTTT. Residues: CASSLGQRGNTIYF.

The rearrangement joins TRBV11-3 to TRBJ1-4; D ambiguous. Germline CDR1 reads SGHNT; CDR2 reads YENEEA. V dropped 6 bases and J dropped 0 bases, with 11 bases sitting between them. The CDR3 is 15 amino acids. This chain's CDR3 is CASRTGRTTNEKLFF. The CDR3 DNA reads as TGTGCCAGCAGGACGGGCAGGACAACTAATGAAAAACTGTTTTTT.

The chain combines TRBV6-5 with TRBJ2-5; D is undetermined. Germline V CDR1 and CDR2: MNHEY, SVGAGI. Trimming stripped 0 bases from V and 9 bases from J, with 11 bases between. The CDR3 consists of 13 residues. Written as DNA, the CDR3 is TGTGCCAGCAGTTACTCCGATTTCGGGCCCCAGTACTTC. Its translation: CASSYSDFGPQYF.

V is TRBV18 and J is TRBJ1-3; D ambiguous. The CDR3 is 16 residues long. Per the germline V gene, CDR1 is KGHSH and CDR2 is LQKENI. Trimming removed 3 bases from V and 4 bases from J, with 16 bases in between. For the CDR3, the DNA is TGTGCCAGCTCACCTCTTCCGGGTCTGGGAGGAAACACCATATATTTT. Protein sequence: CASSPLPGLGGNTIYF.

CDR3 sequence: CASSRDIRPGETQYF. The CDR3 DNA reads as TGTGCCAGCAGCCGGGACATAAGGCCTGGGGAGACCCAGTACTTC. The chain employs TRBV4-2 and TRBJ2-5; perhaps TRBD1 as D (6 bases). Trimming cost V 4 bases and J 5 bases, with 17 bases left between them. CDR1 is LGHNA and CDR2 is YNFKEQ in the germline V gene. This CDR3 contains 15 residues.

The chain links TRBV19 to TRBJ2-1; 8 bases line up with TRBD1. J was trimmed by 8 bases and V by 5 bases; bases with no gene match: 5. Germline CDR1 is LNHDA and CDR2 is SQIVND (reference sequence). The CDR3 loop spans 13 amino acids. This chain's CDR3 is CASSWTGMHEQFF. The CDR3 DNA reads as TGTGCCAGTAGTTGGACAGGGATGCATGAGCAGTTCTTC.

The chain links TRBV5-4 to TRBJ1-2, with 7 bases identical to TRBD1. The CDR3 is made up of 14 amino acids. Germline CDR1 SGHNT, CDR2 YYREEE (reference sequence). With 0 bases clipped from V and 8 bases from J, the junction kept 7 bases outside the gene matches. CDR3 residues: CASSLAGTADGYTF. CDR3 sequence (DNA): TGTGCCAGCAGCTTGGCCGGGACAGCTGACGGCTACACCTTC.

This clone has only one observation. V gene TRBV2 combines with J gene TRBJ1-5, with 10 bases fitting TRBD1. The trim removed 6 bases at V and 6 bases at J, leaving 5 bases unmatched. The CDR3 runs to 14 residues. The germline CDR1 and CDR2 sequences are SNHLY and FYNNEI. CDR3 protein: CASSSGQGGQPQHF. DNA for the CDR3: TGTGCCAGCAGCAGCGGACAGGGGGGTCAGCCCCAGCATTTT.

The V and J genes are TRBV19 and TRBJ1-5, with 7 bases aligning to TRBD1. CDR3 length: 15 amino acids. The V segment lost 4 bases and the J segment 2 bases; nucleotides outside the gene matches: 5. Germline V gene data show CDR1 as LNHDA and CDR2 as SQIVND (reference sequence). Here the CDR3 DNA reads TGTGCCAGTAGTACGCGGACAGGTGGCAATCAGCCCCAGCATTTT. Its protein is CASSTRTGGNQPQHF.

The chain employs TRBV4-1 and TRBJ1-6; perhaps TRBD1 as D (6 bases). Looked up from germline, CDR1 is MGHRA and CDR2 is YSYEKL. The CDR3 is made up of 17 amino acids. The V end was cut by 4 bases, the J end by 3 bases, with 16 bases between. CDR3 nucleotide sequence: TGCGCCAGCAGCCTACTCGACAGGCCCAACTATAATTCACCCCTCCACTTT. Encoded protein: CASSLLDRPNYNSPLHF.

The sample holds one count of this clone. This chain connects TRBV4-2 to TRBJ2-7; D not certain. The germline V gene encodes CDR1 LGHNA and CDR2 YNFKEQ. CDR3 length: 12 amino acids. With 2 bases removed from V and 6 bases from J, the gap between germline ends came to 8 bases. CDR3 sequence reads: CASSQNRGEQYF. The CDR3 DNA reads as TGTGCCAGCAGCCAAAACCGCGGCGAGCAGTACTTC.

The CDR3 reads CASMPDRVGGYTF. DNA for the CDR3: TGTGCCAGTATGCCCGACAGGGTGGGTGGCTACACCTTC. The rearrangement links TRBV19 to TRBJ1-2, with 7 nucleotides matching TRBD1. The CDR3 consists of 13 residues. The germline V gene encodes CDR1 LNHDA and CDR2 SQIVND (reference sequence). With 7 bases clipped from V and 7 bases from J, the junction kept 9 bases outside the gene matches.

The chain employs TRBV7-9 and TRBJ2-1; 11 bases line up with TRBD2. Germline-derived CDR1 and CDR2 are SEHNR and FQNEAQ (reference sequence). V lost 1 base and J lost 8; bases outside the gene matches: 4. This CDR3 is built from 15 residues. CDR3 in DNA: TGTGCCAGCAGCTTAGGGTCTAGCGGGGGGTATGAGCAGTTCTTC. This gives the protein CASSLGSSGGYEQFF.

This clone was observed once. The V call is TRBV5-8, the J call TRBJ1-4; 7 nucleotides line up with TRBD1. Germline lookup yields CDR1 SGHTS and CDR2 YDEGEE. The CDR3 contains 16 residues. Germline trimming cut 3 bases from V and 8 bases from J; bases unmatched to any gene: 13. Here the CDR3 DNA reads TGTGCCAGCAGCTACGGACAGGAGACCCTTGGAGAAAAACTGTTTTTT. Translation gives CASSYGQETLGEKLFF.

This clone has more than one count but fewer than ten. This chain links TRBV9 with TRBJ2-3, with no clear D. Per germline, CDR1 SGDLS and CDR2 YYNGEE. With 0 bases removed from V and 0 bases from J, the gap between germline ends came to 5 bases. The CDR3 loop spans 14 amino acids. The CDR3 region is CASSVGRSTDTQYF. As DNA, the CDR3 is TGTGCCAGCAGCGTAGGGCGGAGCACAGATACGCAGTATTTT.

The V gene is TRBV9, the J gene TRBJ2-7, with no clear D. The CDR3 loop spans 15 amino acids. CDR1 is SGDLS, CDR2 YYNGEE, per germline. With 0 bases removed from V and 4 bases from J, the gap between germline ends came to 14 bases. The CDR3 is CASSVASGSRYEQYF. The CDR3 DNA reads TGTGCCAGCAGCGTAGCTTCAGGATCTCGTTACGAGCAGTACTTC.